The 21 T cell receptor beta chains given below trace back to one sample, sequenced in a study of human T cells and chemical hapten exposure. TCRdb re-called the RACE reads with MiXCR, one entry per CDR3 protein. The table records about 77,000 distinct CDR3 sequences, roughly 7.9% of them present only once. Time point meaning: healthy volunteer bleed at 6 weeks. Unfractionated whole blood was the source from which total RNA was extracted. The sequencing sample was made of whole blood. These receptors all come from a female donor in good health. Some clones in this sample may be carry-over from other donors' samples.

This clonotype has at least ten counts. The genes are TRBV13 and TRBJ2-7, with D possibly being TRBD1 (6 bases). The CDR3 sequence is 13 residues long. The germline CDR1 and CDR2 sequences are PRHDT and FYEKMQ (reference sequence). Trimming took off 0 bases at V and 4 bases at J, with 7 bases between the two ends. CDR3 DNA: TGTGCCAGCAGCTTAGGCCAGGGGTACGAGCAGTACTTC. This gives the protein CASSLGQGYEQYF.

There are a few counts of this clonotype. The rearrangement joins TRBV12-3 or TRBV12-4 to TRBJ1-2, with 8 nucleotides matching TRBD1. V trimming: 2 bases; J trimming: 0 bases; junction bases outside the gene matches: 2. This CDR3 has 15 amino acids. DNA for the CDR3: TGTGCCAGCAGTTTATTACAGGGGGCTAACTATGGCTACACCTTC. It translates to CASSLLQGANYGYTF.

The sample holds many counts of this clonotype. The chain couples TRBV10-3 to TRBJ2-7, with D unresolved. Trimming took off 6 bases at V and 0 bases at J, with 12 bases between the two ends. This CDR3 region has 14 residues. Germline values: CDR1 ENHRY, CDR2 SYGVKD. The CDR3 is CAIRKTLDSYEQYF. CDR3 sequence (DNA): TGTGCCATCAGAAAGACCCTCGACTCCTACGAGCAGTACTTC.

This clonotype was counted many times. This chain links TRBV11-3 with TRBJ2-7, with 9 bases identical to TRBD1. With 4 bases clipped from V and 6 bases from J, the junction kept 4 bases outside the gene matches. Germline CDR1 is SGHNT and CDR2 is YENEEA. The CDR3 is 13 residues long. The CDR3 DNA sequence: TGTGCCAGCAGCTGGACAGGGGTAAGCGAGCAGTACTTC. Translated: CASSWTGVSEQYF.

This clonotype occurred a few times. In DNA, the CDR3 is TGTGCCAGCAGCCAAAAACTAGCGTCCGTCGAGACCCAGTACTTC. It specifies CASSQKLASVETQYF. The chain carries TRBV3-1 and TRBJ2-5; TRBD2 matches 7 bases. Germline V lookup: CDR1 LGHDT, CDR2 YNNKEL (reference sequence). Unmatched junction bases numbered 8, after V lost 2 bases and J lost 5 bases. This CDR3 is 15 amino acids long.

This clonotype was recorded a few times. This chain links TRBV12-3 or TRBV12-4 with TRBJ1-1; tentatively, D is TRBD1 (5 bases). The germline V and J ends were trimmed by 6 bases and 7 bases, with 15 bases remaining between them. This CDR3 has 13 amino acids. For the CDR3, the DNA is TGTGCCAGCAGGGAGTCAGGGCTGGGTGAAGCTTTCTTT. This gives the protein CASRESGLGEAFF.

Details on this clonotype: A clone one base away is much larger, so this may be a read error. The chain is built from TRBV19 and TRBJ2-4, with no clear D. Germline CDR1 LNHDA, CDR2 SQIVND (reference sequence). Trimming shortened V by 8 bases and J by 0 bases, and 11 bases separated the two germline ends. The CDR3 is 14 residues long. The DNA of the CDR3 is TGTGCCAGTGCGCCTGAAGAAGCCAAAAACATTCAGTACTTC. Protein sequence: CASAPEEAKNIQYF.

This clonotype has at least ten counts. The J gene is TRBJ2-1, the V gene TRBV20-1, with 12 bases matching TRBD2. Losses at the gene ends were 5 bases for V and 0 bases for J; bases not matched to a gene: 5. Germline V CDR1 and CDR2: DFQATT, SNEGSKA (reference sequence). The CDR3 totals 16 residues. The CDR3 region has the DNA TGCAGTGCTTTCGGACTAGCGGGGAGCTCCTACAATGAGCAGTTCTTC. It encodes CSAFGLAGSSYNEQFF.

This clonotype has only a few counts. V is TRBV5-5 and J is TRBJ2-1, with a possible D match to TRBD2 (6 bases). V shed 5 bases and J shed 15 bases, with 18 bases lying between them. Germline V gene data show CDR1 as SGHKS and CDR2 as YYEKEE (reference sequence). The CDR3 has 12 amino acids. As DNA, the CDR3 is TGTGCCAGCAGTCCAGAGGGATTGGGGGGGTTCTTC. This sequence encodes CASSPEGLGGFF.

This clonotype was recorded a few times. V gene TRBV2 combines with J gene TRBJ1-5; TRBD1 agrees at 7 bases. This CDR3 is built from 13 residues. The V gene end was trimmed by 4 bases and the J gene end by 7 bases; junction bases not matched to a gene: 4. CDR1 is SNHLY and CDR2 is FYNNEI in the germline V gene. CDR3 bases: TGTGCCAGCAGTGTGACAGGGAACCAGCCCCAGCATTTT. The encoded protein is CASSVTGNQPQHF.

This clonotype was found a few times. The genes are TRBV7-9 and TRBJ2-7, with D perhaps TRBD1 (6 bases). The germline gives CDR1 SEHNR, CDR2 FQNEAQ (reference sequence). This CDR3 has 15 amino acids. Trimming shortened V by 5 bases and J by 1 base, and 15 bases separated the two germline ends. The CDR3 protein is CASSAEGGRSYEQYF. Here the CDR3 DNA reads TGTGCCAGCAGCGCCGAAGGGGGTCGTTCCTACGAGCAGTACTTC.

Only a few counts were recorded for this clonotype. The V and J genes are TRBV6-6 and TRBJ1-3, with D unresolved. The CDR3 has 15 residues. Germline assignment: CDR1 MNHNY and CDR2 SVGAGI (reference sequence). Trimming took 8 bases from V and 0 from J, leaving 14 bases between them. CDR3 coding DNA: TGTGCCAGCTCCGAGACATTCGTCTCTGGAAACACCATATATTTT. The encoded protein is CASSETFVSGNTIYF.

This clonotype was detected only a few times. The CDR3 loop reads CAWTSGTSGGGEQYF. CDR3 in DNA: TGTGCCTGGACCTCCGGGACTAGCGGGGGGGGCGAGCAGTACTTC. The chain uses TRBV30 and TRBJ2-7; 16 bases align to TRBD2. V lost 4 bases, J lost 6 bases, and 6 bases stayed unmatched. The CDR3 is made up of 15 amino acids. The V gene's germline CDR1 is GTSNPN and CDR2 SVGIG (reference sequence).

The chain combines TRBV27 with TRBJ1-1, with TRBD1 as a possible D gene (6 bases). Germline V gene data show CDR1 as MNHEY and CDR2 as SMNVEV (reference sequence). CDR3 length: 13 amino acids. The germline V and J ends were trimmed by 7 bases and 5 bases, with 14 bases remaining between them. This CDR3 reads CASMKGGWTEAFF. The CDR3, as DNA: TGTGCCAGCATGAAGGGGGGGTGGACTGAAGCTTTCTTT.

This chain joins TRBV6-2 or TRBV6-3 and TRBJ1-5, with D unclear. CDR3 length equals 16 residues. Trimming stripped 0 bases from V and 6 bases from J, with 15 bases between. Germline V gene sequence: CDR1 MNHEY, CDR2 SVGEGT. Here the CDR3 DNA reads TGTGCCAGCAGTTACTCGTTCCGGCAAAGTGGTCAGCCCCAGCATTTT. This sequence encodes CASSYSFRQSGQPQHF.

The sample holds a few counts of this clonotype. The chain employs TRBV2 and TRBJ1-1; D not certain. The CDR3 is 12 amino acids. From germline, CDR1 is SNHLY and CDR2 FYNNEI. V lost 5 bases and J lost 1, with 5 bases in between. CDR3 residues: CASSKQNTEAFF. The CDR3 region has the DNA TGTGCCAGCAGTAAACAGAACACTGAAGCTTTCTTT. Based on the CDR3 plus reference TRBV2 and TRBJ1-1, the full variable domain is EPEVTQTPSHQVTQMGQEVILRCVPISNHLYFYWYRQILGQKVEFLVSFYNNEISEKSEIFDDQFSVERPDGSNFTLKIRSTKLEDSAMYFCASSKQNTEAFFGQGTRLTVV.

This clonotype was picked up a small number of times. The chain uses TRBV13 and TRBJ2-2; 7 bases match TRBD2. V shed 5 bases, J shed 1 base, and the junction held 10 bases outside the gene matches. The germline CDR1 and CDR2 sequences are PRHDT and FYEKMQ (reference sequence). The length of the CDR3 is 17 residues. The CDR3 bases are TGTGCCAGCAGCCCGGCGTCGGTAGCGGGGAACACCGGGGAGCTGTTTTTT. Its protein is CASSPASVAGNTGELFF.

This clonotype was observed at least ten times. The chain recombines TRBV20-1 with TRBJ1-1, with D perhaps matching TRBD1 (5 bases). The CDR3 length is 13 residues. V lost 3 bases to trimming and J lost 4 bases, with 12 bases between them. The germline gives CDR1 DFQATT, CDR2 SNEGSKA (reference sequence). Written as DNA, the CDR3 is TGCAGTGCTAGTCCAGGGTTTAGCACTGAAGCTTTCTTT. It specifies CSASPGFSTEAFF.

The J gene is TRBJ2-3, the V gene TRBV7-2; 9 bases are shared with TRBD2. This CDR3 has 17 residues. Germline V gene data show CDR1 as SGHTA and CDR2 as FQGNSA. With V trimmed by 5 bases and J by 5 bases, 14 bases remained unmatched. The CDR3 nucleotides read TGTGCCAGCAGCCAAGTAAGGCTAGCGGGGTTTGTAGATACGCAGTATTTT. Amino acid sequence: CASSQVRLAGFVDTQYF.

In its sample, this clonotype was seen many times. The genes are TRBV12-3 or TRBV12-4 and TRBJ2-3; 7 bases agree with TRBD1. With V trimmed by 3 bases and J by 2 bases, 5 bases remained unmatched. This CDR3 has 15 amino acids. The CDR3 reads CASSLGQSNTDTQYF. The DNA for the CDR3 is TGTGCCAGCAGTTTGGGACAGAGTAACACAGATACGCAGTATTTT.

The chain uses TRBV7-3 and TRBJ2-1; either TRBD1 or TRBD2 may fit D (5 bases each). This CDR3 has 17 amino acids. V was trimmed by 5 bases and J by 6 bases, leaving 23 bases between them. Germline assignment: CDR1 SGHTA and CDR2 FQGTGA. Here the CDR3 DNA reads TGTGCCAGCAGCCCAGCGGCTACCGGGTGGGGCTCCAATGAGCAGTTCTTC. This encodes CASSPAATGWGSNEQFF. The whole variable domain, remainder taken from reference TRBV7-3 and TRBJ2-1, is GAGVSQTPSNKVTEKGKYVELRCDPISGHTALYWYRQSLGQGPEFLIYFQGTGAADDSGLPNDRFFAVRPEGSVSTLKIQRTERGDSAVYLCASSPAATGWGSNEQFFGPGTRLTVL.